A selection of T cell receptor beta chains follows, all from one sample in a study of T-cell reconstitution after alpha-beta-depleted transplantation in children. TCRdb analysed the PCR reads with MiXCR anew, one entry per CDR3 protein. The sample has around 600,000 distinct CDR3 sequences, 10% to 13% seen once. This specimen consisted of PBMCs from the stem cell graft donor, obtained from the stem cell graft. These receptors originate from a human donor who donated a stem cell graft to a child with acute myeloid leukemia. Both conserved end residues are part of each CDR3. D genes are given only for firm matches. Size values are once, few and many counts, or a class for expanded clones, and some rows have none.

j_gene: TRBJ2-5; abundance: .; d_gene: TRBD2; v_gene: TRBV20-1; CDR3aa: CSARVALGEREILDQETQYF; CDR3nt: TGCAGTGCTAGAGTCGCCTTGGGGGAGCGGGAGATTCTTGACCAAGAGACCCAGTACTTC
j_gene: TRBJ2-1; abundance: many; d_gene: TRBD2; v_gene: TRBV29-1; CDR3aa: CSVPGLAGVGNEQFF; CDR3nt: TGCAGCGTTCCCGGACTAGCGGGAGTGGGAAATGAGCAGTTCTTC
j_gene: TRBJ2-7; abundance: many; d_gene: .; v_gene: TRBV20-1; CDR3aa: CSASPPRGAAYEQYF; CDR3nt: TGCAGTGCTAGCCCCCCGCGCGGGGCAGCCTACGAGCAGTACTTC
j_gene: TRBJ2-7; abundance: many; d_gene: .; v_gene: TRBV7-8; CDR3aa: CASSFTSGARQYEQYF; CDR3nt: TGTGCCAGCAGCTTTACTTCTGGGGCTAGGCAGTACGAGCAGTACTTC
j_gene: TRBJ1-2; abundance: few; d_gene: TRBD1; v_gene: TRBV5-1; CDR3aa: CASGPGTGGSYGYTF; CDR3nt: TGCGCCAGCGGACCCGGGACAGGGGGCAGCTATGGCTACACCTTC
j_gene: TRBJ2-7; abundance: .; d_gene: TRBD2; v_gene: TRBV7-2; CDR3aa: CASSWGLADYNEQYF; CDR3nt: TGTGCCAGCAGCTGGGGACTAGCGGATTACAACGAGCAGTACTTC
j_gene: TRBJ2-1; abundance: few; d_gene: .; v_gene: TRBV20-1; CDR3aa: CSAREMAEVYNEQFF; CDR3nt: TGCAGTGCTAGAGAAATGGCGGAGGTGTACAATGAGCAGTTCTTC
j_gene: TRBJ2-2; abundance: few; d_gene: .; v_gene: TRBV11-3; CDR3aa: CASSSPANTGELFF; CDR3nt: TGTGCCAGCAGCTCACCTGCCAACACCGGGGAGCTGTTTTTT
j_gene: TRBJ2-5; abundance: few; d_gene: TRBD2; v_gene: TRBV7-8; CDR3aa: CASSRRTSGLQETQYF; CDR3nt: TGTGCCAGCAGCCGGCGGACTAGCGGGCTCCAAGAGACCCAGTACTTC
j_gene: TRBJ1-1; abundance: few; d_gene: .; v_gene: TRBV7-2; CDR3aa: CASSSVLKAFF; CDR3nt: TGTGCCAGCAGCTCGGTCTTAAAAGCTTTCTTT
j_gene: TRBJ2-2; abundance: .; d_gene: .; v_gene: TRBV4-1; CDR3aa: CASSQDPEGTGGELFF; CDR3nt: TGCGCCAGCAGCCAAGATCCGGAAGGGACGGGCGGGGAGCTGTTTTTT
j_gene: TRBJ1-1; abundance: many; d_gene: .; v_gene: TRBV29-1; CDR3aa: CSVEGTDSMNTEAFF; CDR3nt: TGCAGCGTTGAAGGGACAGACTCTATGAACACTGAAGCTTTCTTT
j_gene: TRBJ1-2; abundance: .; d_gene: .; v_gene: TRBV3-1; CDR3aa: CASSRARVRELNYGYTF; CDR3nt: TGTGCCAGCAGTCGCGCCAGGGTACGGGAACTTAACTATGGCTACACCTTC
j_gene: TRBJ1-2; abundance: .; d_gene: .; v_gene: TRBV13; CDR3aa: CASSLSRDYGYTF; CDR3nt: TGTGCCAGCAGCTTATCCAGGGACTATGGCTACACCTTC
j_gene: TRBJ2-5; abundance: many; d_gene: .; v_gene: TRBV5-1; CDR3aa: CASSWGPGEETQYF; CDR3nt: TGCGCCAGCAGCTGGGGACCGGGGGAAGAGACCCAGTACTTC